Below, 19 T cell receptor beta chains from the same sample are listed, as sequenced in a study of shared clonotypes between healthy human individuals. This table comes from immunoSEQ multiplex PCR, and its TCRdb copy is limited to in-frame clones, with some not included. The profile shows about 1,500,000 clones, approximately 97% of them singletons. The specimen was naive CD4+ T cells sorted from blood. The subset is: CD45RA+ positively selected. All receptors come from a young man in good health.

The chain couples TRBV29-1 to TRBJ2-3, with D perhaps matching TRBD2 (6 bases). V was pared by 3 bases and J by 2 bases, with 12 bases between. Germline V lookup: CDR1 SQVTM, CDR2 ANQGSEA. The CDR3 is 14 residues long. The DNA for the CDR3 is TGCAGCGTTGAGGGCGGGGAATTCACAGATACGCAGTATTTT. Encoded protein: CSVEGGEFTDTQYF.

This chain connects TRBV28 to TRBJ1-3, with 7 bases aligning to TRBD1. CDR1 and CDR2 (germline): MDHEN, SYDVKM. The CDR3 runs to 16 residues. Trimming cost V 2 bases and J 4 bases; bases outside gene matches: 8. Written as DNA, the CDR3 is TGTGCCAGCAGTTTAACTGACAGGGTATTAGGAAACACCATATATTTT. Its translation: CASSLTDRVLGNTIYF.

The chain employs TRBV27 and TRBJ2-1; the match to TRBD1 covers 12 bases. CDR1 and CDR2 from the germline V gene are MNHEY and SMNVEV (reference sequence). The CDR3 is made up of 18 amino acids. Trimming removed 8 bases from V and 1 base from J; junction bases left unmatched: 12. The CDR3 DNA reads as TGTGCCAGCGAAGACCGGGACAGGGGGCGCGGGTCCTACAATGAGCAGTTCTTC. Translating gives CASEDRDRGRGSYNEQFF.

This clone was counted a single time. This chain joins TRBV6-1 and TRBJ1-3, with TRBD1 matching over 7 bases. V gave up 4 bases and J gave up 0 bases; unmatched junction bases: 12. The CDR3 totals 18 residues. Germline loops: CDR1 MNHNS, CDR2 SASEGT. The CDR3 DNA reads as TGTGCCAGCAGTGCTTTGTGGGGGACAGACTTCTCTGGAAACACCATATATTTT. This codes for CASSALWGTDFSGNTIYF.

The chain joins TRBV29-1 to TRBJ1-1; TRBD1 agrees at 7 bases. V shed 7 bases and J 6 bases; nucleotides not matched to a gene: 5. This CDR3 is built from 11 residues. Germline loops: CDR1 SQVTM, CDR2 ANQGSEA. The DNA for the CDR3 is TGCAGCGGTACAGGGGTTGCTGAAGCTTTCTTT. Protein product: CSGTGVAEAFF.

There are a few counts of this clone. The chain carries TRBV2 and TRBJ2-3; D gene uncertain. The germline CDR1 and CDR2 sequences are SNHLY and FYNNEI. This CDR3 region has 14 residues. V lost 3 bases, J lost 1 base, and 8 bases lay in between. The CDR3 loop reads CASSETHRTDTQYF. CDR3 nucleotides: TGTGCCAGCAGTGAGACCCATCGCACAGATACGCAGTATTTT.

This chain links TRBV5-1 with TRBJ2-7, with a tentative D call TRBD2 (5 bases). This CDR3 is built from 14 residues. CDR1 and CDR2 from the germline V gene are SGHRS and YFSETQ. Trimming removed 0 bases at V and 3 bases at J, with 10 bases between. CDR3 sequence reads: CASSLGPLDYEQYF. DNA of the CDR3: TGCGCCAGCAGCTTGGGTCCACTAGACTACGAGCAGTACTTC.

To note about this clone: A junction boundary mismatches the germline segment, possibly from a read error. This chain links TRBV11-2 with TRBJ2-5, with D tentatively TRBD2 (5 bases). This CDR3 region has 12 residues. Germline assignment: CDR1 SGHAT and CDR2 FQNNGV. The CDR3: CASSHITLEKNF. DNA for the CDR3: TGTGCCAGCAGCCACATAACACTAGAAAAAAACTTC.

This chain uses TRBV5-1 with TRBJ1-1; D ambiguous. Germline V gene sequence: CDR1 SGHRS, CDR2 YFSETQ. Trimming pared 3 bases from V and 7 bases from J, leaving 22 bases between. CDR3 size: 16 residues. The CDR3 DNA reads TGCGCCAGCAGCTCGGACGGGTTATTTTCTTTTCATGAAGCTTTCTTT. Protein sequence: CASSSDGLFSFHEAFF.

The chain employs TRBV6-5 and TRBJ1-2, with a possible D match to TRBD1 (6 bases). Trimming cost V 6 bases and J 1 base, with 9 bases left between them. Germline assignment: CDR1 MNHEY and CDR2 SVGAGI. The CDR3 runs to 13 residues. DNA for the CDR3: TGTGCCAGCAGCGACAGGTTTAACTATGGCTACACCTTC. This sequence encodes CASSDRFNYGYTF.

This CDR3 is CASSTGTGDNDQPQHF. In DNA, the CDR3 is TGTGCCAGCAGCACCGGGACAGGGGATAACGATCAGCCCCAGCATTTT. The chain carries TRBV7-9 and TRBJ1-5, with TRBD1 matching over 10 bases. V was clipped by 5 bases and J by 5 bases; unmatched bases: 9. The CDR3 loop spans 16 amino acids. CDR1 SEHNR and CDR2 FQNEAQ come from the germline V gene (reference sequence).

The chain joins TRBV7-2 to TRBJ2-5; D gene ambiguous. Germline V gene data show CDR1 as SGHTA and CDR2 as FQGNSA. This CDR3 has 12 residues. V was shortened by 4 bases and J by 4 bases, with 7 bases between the two germline ends. The CDR3 coding sequence is TGTGCCAGCAGCTACCAGAGAGAGACCCAGTACTTC. This codes for CASSYQRETQYF.

Here the CDR3 DNA reads TGTGCCAGCAGTGAGGTGGGTGGGGAGCAGTTCTTC. Encoded protein: CASSEVGGEQFF. The rearrangement joins TRBV25-1 to TRBJ2-1; no clear D gene. The CDR3 is made up of 12 amino acids. The V end was cut by 3 bases, the J end by 10 bases, with 10 bases between. Germline-derived CDR1 and CDR2 are MGHDK and SYGVNS.

Worth noting for this clone: The same CDR3 also results from other DNA sequences found in this sample. The chain couples TRBV18 to TRBJ2-3, with D perhaps matching TRBD1 (5 bases). The germline V and J ends were trimmed by 2 bases and 6 bases, with 6 bases remaining between them. From germline, CDR1 is KGHSH and CDR2 LQKENI. This CDR3 is 12 amino acids long. This chain's CDR3 is CASSPDSDTQYF. CDR3 coding DNA: TGTGCCAGCTCACCAGACAGCGATACGCAGTATTTT.

The J gene is TRBJ2-1, the V gene TRBV5-1; 7 nucleotides match TRBD2. J lost 5 bases, V lost 0 bases, and 5 bases had no gene match. Germline CDR1 SGHRS, CDR2 YFSETQ. This CDR3 has 15 residues. The chain's CDR3 is CASSLGLATDNEQFF. CDR3 nucleotides: TGCGCCAGCAGCTTGGGACTAGCAACAGACAATGAGCAGTTCTTC.

As for this clone: Other DNA sequences in this sample translate to the same CDR3. The V call is TRBV28, the J call TRBJ2-7, with unresolved D. The CDR3 has 12 amino acids. Germline-derived CDR1 and CDR2 are MDHEN and SYDVKM. Deletions cut 5 bases from V and 7 bases from J, with 12 bases between. In nucleotides, the CDR3 is TGTGCCAGCAGTCTCTTGACCGGAGAGCAGTACTTC. Residues: CASSLLTGEQYF.

The chain uses TRBV28 and TRBJ2-7; TRBD1 matches at 10 bases. Germline values: CDR1 MDHEN, CDR2 SYDVKM. Trimming took 6 bases from V and 5 from J; bases not matched to a gene: 10. This CDR3 comprises 15 residues. CDR3 loop: CASRGDRGPRHEQYF. CDR3 coding DNA: TGTGCCAGCAGAGGGGACAGGGGTCCTCGCCACGAGCAGTACTTC.

The chain joins TRBV5-1 to TRBJ1-3, with unresolved D. The V end was cut by 5 bases, the J end by 0 bases, with 18 bases between. CDR3 length: 17 residues. Germline V gene sequence: CDR1 SGHRS, CDR2 YFSETQ. The CDR3 region is CASSEGRGLYSGNTIYF. CDR3 coding DNA: TGCGCCAGCAGTGAAGGGCGAGGCCTCTACTCTGGAAACACCATATATTTT.

The chain uses TRBV18 and TRBJ2-1; 8 nucleotides line up with TRBD1. The CDR3 loop spans 16 amino acids. V shed 4 bases and J 6 bases; nucleotides not matched to a gene: 11. CDR1 and CDR2 (germline): KGHSH, LQKENI. The CDR3 sequence: CASSRPLQGAGNEQFF. DNA of the CDR3: TGTGCCAGCTCACGCCCCCTCCAGGGGGCGGGCAATGAGCAGTTCTTC.